One sample yielded the 21 T cell receptor beta chains listed below, sequenced in a study of T cells in Graves' hyperthyroidism and ophthalmopathy. Amplification of TCR beta CDR3 regions was performed using RNA transcripts as template. The HTBI primer set served for first-round RT-PCR of the TCR CDR3. TCRdb independently ran MiXCR on the multiplex PCR reads; one entry per CDR3 protein. The repertoire holds hundreds of thousands of distinct CDR3 sequences, with 40% to 55% as singletons. The specimen sequenced was peripheral blood or thyroid tissue (not recorded which). The receptor source for this set is an adult man with Graves' disease, either hyperthyroidism or ophthalmopathy (not recorded which).

The chain links TRBV7-4 to TRBJ2-5; a possible D gene is TRBD2 (6 bases). In germline, CDR1 is SGHVT, CDR2 SQSDAQ. The CDR3 has 15 residues. V lost 4 bases and J 1 base, leaving 13 bases between the germline ends. The CDR3 loop is CASSSPRGSQETQYF. CDR3 in DNA: TGTGCCAGCAGCTCCCCACGGGGGAGCCAAGAGACCCAGTACTTC.

This clonotype appeared many times. The chain has TRBV10-3 and TRBJ1-2; possible D gene TRBD1, 5 bases. The germline gives CDR1 ENHRY, CDR2 SYGVKD. V was shortened by 4 bases and J by 5 bases, with 14 bases between the two germline ends. The CDR3 is 14 amino acids. CDR3 amino acids: CAISGAGRTYGYTF. The CDR3 DNA follows: TGTGCCATCAGTGGGGCAGGGAGAACATATGGCTACACCTTC.

Details on this clonotype: A single base separates this from a much larger clone, so it may be a read error. The V call is TRBV20-1, the J call TRBJ1-3, with no clear D. This CDR3 contains 11 residues. The germline CDR1 and CDR2 sequences are DFQATT and SNEGSKA (reference sequence). CDR3 sequence reads: CSAMVGDTIHF. CDR3 sequence (DNA): TGCAGTGCTATGGTGGGAGACACCATACATTTT.

There are a few counts of this clonotype. V and J are TRBV14 and TRBJ1-2; the D gene is possibly TRBD1 (6 bases). There are 15 residues in the CDR3. V was pared by 0 bases and J by 8 bases, with 16 bases between. Germline-derived CDR1 and CDR2 are SGHDN and FVKESK. The CDR3 coding sequence is TGTGCCAGCAGCCAAGATCTCCGGGGGGCAGGGGGCTACACCTTC. Amino acids: CASSQDLRGAGGYTF.

The rearrangement joins TRBV7-9 to TRBJ2-7; TRBD1 matches 7 bases. The germline V gene encodes CDR1 SEHNR and CDR2 FQNEAQ (reference sequence). The CDR3 runs 14 residues. The V gene end was trimmed by 5 bases and the J gene end by 2 bases; junction bases not matched to a gene: 6. The CDR3 protein is CASSMTGPTYEQYF. CDR3 DNA: TGTGCCAGCAGCATGACAGGGCCTACCTACGAGCAGTACTTC.

The rearrangement uses TRBV19 and TRBJ1-5, with TRBD1 matching over 11 bases. Losses at the gene ends were 7 bases for V and 5 bases for J; bases not matched to a gene: 7. The CDR3 sequence is 15 residues long. From germline, CDR1 is LNHDA and CDR2 SQIVND (reference sequence). The DNA for the CDR3 is TGTGCCAGTACCCCGGACAGGGGGCAGGATCAGCCCCAGCATTTT. Translating gives CASTPDRGQDQPQHF.

In regard to this clonotype: The conserved final phenylalanine or tryptophan is absent from the CDR3, which likely points to a read error. Because the CDR3's place on the DNA is in doubt, the DNA is left out and the CDR3 is given as listed by TCRdb. The rearrangement joins TRBV7-2 to TRBJ1-3; the DNA was not compared with TRBD1, the D call given in the table. The germline V gene encodes CDR1 SGHTA and CDR2 FQGNSA. The CDR3 has 8 amino acids, counting both end residues. The CDR3 reads CASSLEDT.

The chain carries TRBV7-9 and TRBJ1-6; 9 bases agree with TRBD1. The V gene's germline CDR1 is SEHNR and CDR2 FQNEAQ (reference sequence). This CDR3 has 14 amino acids. The J segment lost 7 bases and the V segment lost 6 bases, leaving 4 bases of the junction unmatched. CDR3 loop: CASRQGAGNSPLHF. CDR3 in DNA: TGTGCCAGCAGACAGGGGGCGGGCAATTCACCCCTCCACTTT.

Concerning this clonotype itself: This may be a read error, as it is one base from a much larger clone. The chain is built from TRBV19 and TRBJ1-2; perhaps TRBD1 as D (5 bases). V lost 0 bases, J lost 4 bases, and 12 bases lay in between. The CDR3 consists of 15 residues. Germline V lookup: CDR1 LNHDA, CDR2 SQIVND (reference sequence). Written as DNA, the CDR3 is TGTGCCAGTAGTATAGACAGGGCTAATTTCTATGGCTACACCTTC. Translated, it gives CASSIDRANFYGYTF.

The chain links TRBV2 to TRBJ1-1, with 7 bases identical to TRBD1. The CDR3 has 15 amino acids. Germline CDR1 is SNHLY and CDR2 is FYNNEI. J was trimmed by 1 base and V by 7 bases; bases with no gene match: 9. CDR3 nucleotides: TGTGCCAGCAAGGATGCTGGGACAGCGAACACTGAAGCTTTCTTT. As protein: CASKDAGTANTEAFF. The entire variable domain, with the rest obtained from reference TRBV2 and TRBJ1-1, is as follows: EPEVTQTPSHQVTQMGQEVILRCVPISNHLYFYWYRQILGQKVEFLVSFYNNEISEKSEIFDDQFSVERPDGSNFTLKIRSTKLEDSAMYFCASKDAGTANTEAFFGQGTRLTVV.

CDR3 in DNA: TGCAGTGAATCGGGGCGGGATGGCTACACCTTC. Translated, it gives CSESGRDGYTF. This chain uses TRBV29-1 with TRBJ1-2; weak D call: TRBD1 (5 bases). CDR3 length: 11 amino acids. Germline V gene lookup returns CDR1 SQVTM and CDR2 ANQGSEA. Full variable domain (remainder filled in from reference TRBV29-1 and TRBJ1-2): SAVISQKPSRDICQRGTSLTIQCQVDSQVTMMFWYRQQPGQSLTLIATANQGSEATYESGFVIDKFPISRPNLTFSTLTVSNMSPEDSSIYLCSESGRDGYTFGSGTRLTVV.

The chain is built from TRBV20-1 and TRBJ2-7; weak D call: TRBD2 (6 bases). The CDR3 runs 14 residues. V lost 3 bases, J lost 7 bases, and 19 bases lay in between. Looked up from germline, CDR1 is DFQATT and CDR2 is SNEGSKA (reference sequence). CDR3 region: CSASLSGVDGEQYF. In nucleotides, the CDR3 is TGCAGTGCTAGTCTGTCGGGAGTGGACGGTGAGCAGTACTTC.

The V and J genes are TRBV6-5 and TRBJ2-7, with 8 bases fitting TRBD1. CDR3 length: 15 amino acids. The junction had 7 bases not matched to a gene; V was cut back by 0 bases and J by 6 bases. Per the germline V gene, CDR1 is MNHEY and CDR2 is SVGAGI. CDR3 in DNA: TGTGCCAGCAGTTACTCGGACAGGGTACCCTCCGAGCAGTACTTC. It encodes CASSYSDRVPSEQYF.

The chain combines TRBV6-1 with TRBJ1-5; no clear D. Germline V gives CDR1 MNHNS, CDR2 SASEGT. Trimming pared 8 bases from V and 4 bases from J, leaving 12 bases between. This CDR3 is 13 amino acids long. As DNA, the CDR3 is TGTGCCAGCCTCGGCAGGCTAAATCAGCCCCAGCATTTT. Translation: CASLGRLNQPQHF.

The J gene is TRBJ1-1, the V gene TRBV29-1, with D possibly TRBD1 on 5 matching bases. CDR1 SQVTM and CDR2 ANQGSEA come from the germline V gene. The CDR3 totals 13 residues. V gave up 5 bases and J gave up 3 bases, with 13 bases separating them. CDR3 sequence reads: CSVNRLRDTEAFF. The DNA for the CDR3 is TGCAGCGTTAACAGGCTGAGGGACACTGAAGCTTTCTTT.

In nucleotides, the CDR3 is TGTGCCAGCAGCTCACCCCCGACAGGGGGACTGTTTTTT. This gives the protein CASSSPPTGGLFF. The rearrangement uses TRBV7-9 and TRBJ1-4; 9 bases align to TRBD1. V gave up 4 bases and J gave up 13 bases; unmatched junction bases: 7. The length of the CDR3 is 13 residues. Germline CDR1 and CDR2: SEHNR and FQNEAQ (reference sequence).

This clonotype was counted many times. V usage is TRBV25-1 and J usage is TRBJ1-6; D gene unclear. Germline V CDR1 and CDR2: MGHDK, SYGVNS. CDR3 size: 15 residues. Trimming left V 4 bases short and J 7 bases short, with 14 bases between. The CDR3: CASSAGTIQNSPLHF. The CDR3 DNA sequence: TGTGCCAGCAGTGCGGGAACAATTCAAAATTCACCCCTCCACTTT. The variable domain in full, with the rest retrieved from reference TRBV25-1 and TRBJ1-6, is EADIYQTPRYLVIGTGKKITLECSQTMGHDKMYWYQQDPGMELHLIHYSYGVNSTEKGDLSSESTVSRIRTEHFPLTLESARPSHTSQYLCASSAGTIQNSPLHFGNGTRLTVT.

The chain employs TRBV19 and TRBJ1-1, with 9 bases aligning to TRBD1. The CDR3 has 12 residues. Unmatched junction bases numbered 4, after V lost 3 bases and J lost 11 bases. Germline assignment: CDR1 LNHDA and CDR2 SQIVND (reference sequence). The CDR3 region has the DNA TGTGCCAGTAGTATGTCCGGGACAGGGGCTTTCTTT. Amino acids: CASSMSGTGAFF.

This clonotype appeared many times. This chain uses TRBV2 with TRBJ1-5; D uncertain. Germline V gene sequence: CDR1 SNHLY, CDR2 FYNNEI. The V and J ends lost 6 bases and 2 bases respectively, with 8 bases between them. There are 13 residues in the CDR3. CDR3 sequence reads: CASRGRRNQPQHF. The CDR3 DNA reads TGTGCCAGCAGGGGCCGCCGCAATCAGCCCCAGCATTTT.

The chain combines TRBV12-3 or TRBV12-4 with TRBJ1-1; D is undetermined. The V end lost 3 bases, the J end lost 5 bases, and 10 bases lay between the germline ends. The CDR3 length is 13 residues. CDR3 in amino acids: CASSFMVGTEAFF. DNA for the CDR3: TGTGCCAGCAGTTTCATGGTAGGGACTGAAGCTTTCTTT.

The chain employs TRBV15 and TRBJ1-6; D might be TRBD1 (6 bases). The length of the CDR3 is 16 residues. The germline V and J ends were trimmed by 1 base and 9 bases, with 16 bases remaining between them. The germline V gene encodes CDR1 LNHNV and CDR2 YYDKDF (reference sequence). CDR3 sequence reads: CATSRGFPDSGSPLHF. The CDR3 DNA reads TGTGCCACCAGCAGAGGGTTCCCGGACAGTGGTTCACCCCTCCACTTT.